This is a list of T cell receptor beta chains from one sample in a study of T cells in Graves' hyperthyroidism and ophthalmopathy. TCRdb redid the calling of the multiplex PCR reads with MiXCR, one entry per CDR3 protein. In the table there are 150,000 to 200,000 distinct CDR3 sequences, about 9.4% of which are singletons. The sequencing input was blood. The receptors derive from a woman younger than 30 with Graves' hyperthyroidism that later progressed to Graves' ophthalmopathy. Both conserved end residues are trimmed from each CDR3. Not all rows give a size; the values are once, few, many and, for expanded clones, a class.

v_call cdr3_length clone_size cdr3_aa
TRBV7-2 12 many ASSLLRGNQPQH
TRBV3-1 11 many ASSALLADTQY
TRBV7-2 14 many ASSLGFTGIKEPQH
TRBV6-6 16 many ASSYHYGRAVQGDEQY
TRBV12-3/TRBV12-4 13 few ASRQGTSGANVLT
TRBV29-1 13 many SVVATGSSGNTIY
TRBV27 11 many ASSSLEEDAQY
TRBV7-2 13 few ASSPTGGEADTQY
TRBV7-2 9 many ASSLFYEQY
TRBV7-9 14 few ASSLPTIDRNYGYT
TRBV7-3 11 many ASSLTRNTEAF
TRBV6-1 11 many ASSLHLGYEQY
TRBV3-1 12 many ASNRQGDNSPLH
TRBV6-1 9 NA ASRFEGGYT
TRBV9 11 NA ASSTRTGNIQY
TRBV28 12 many ASSLQGAYNEQF
TRBV9 12 few ASSVGTTGNTIY
TRBV12-3/TRBV12-4 11 few ASGTTPTYEQY
TRBV5-1 14 many ASSLGSTSGTDTQY
TRBV28 14 many ASSEGIWEINYGYT
TRBV6-1 14 few ASSLSAGGLQETQY
TRBV19 13 many ASSIELAGYNEQF
TRBV7-9 12 few ASSPGGYQETQY
TRBV20-1 10 many SAVRAQNEQY
TRBV15 16 many ATSRDVSTGGLFYEQY
TRBV28 15 many ASSFAWGGRGANVLT
TRBV18 12 NA ASSPGQGGAEQY
TRBV2 11 many ASTMGNGNTIY
TRBV6-5 11 many ASSYPSGDEAF
TRBV20-1 11 many SAPIRDYNEQF
TRBV19 11 few ASSLPNNQPQH
TRBV5-4 14 NA ASSLQDRGSSGGYT
TRBV2 11 few ATTGTGHEKLF